Listed below are T cell receptor beta chains from one sample, sequenced in a study of shared clonotypes between healthy human individuals. Method: immunoSEQ multiplex PCR; TCRdb's copy keeps in-frame clones and lacks some. The table includes about 2.5 million clones, about 90% detected once. The sequencing input was naive CD4+ T cells from PBMCs. These receptors were collected from a man between 18 and 35 years old in good health. Some clones in this sample may be carry-over from other donors' samples. The CDR3 runs from the conserved cysteine through the conserved F or W. A D gene is named only where the DNA matches it firmly. A clone size is listed for some rows: how often the clone was seen (once, few, many), or a class if it is expanded.

cdr3_aa	cdr3_nt	d_call	clone_size	v_call	j_call
CASSLLPGTTEAFF	TGTGCCAGCAGTTTATTGCCGGGGACCACTGAAGCTTTCTTT	NA	NA	TRBV28	TRBJ1-1
CASSLDWSDLGYGYTF	TGTGCCAGCAGCTTAGATTGGTCAGACCTTGGCTATGGCTACACCTTC	NA	once	TRBV7-2	TRBJ1-2
CASSIYRSAGYNEQFF	TGTGCCAGTAGTATCTATCGGTCGGCAGGCTACAATGAGCAGTTCTTC	NA	NA	TRBV19	TRBJ2-1
CASSVTADLASTDTQYF	TGTGCCAGCAGCGTAACGGCCGACTTGGCTAGCACAGATACGCAGTATTTT	NA	NA	TRBV9	TRBJ2-3
CASRLQGGDEKLFF	TGTGCCAGCAGGTTACAGGGTGGGGATGAAAAACTGTTTTTT	NA	NA	TRBV28	TRBJ1-4
CAWSGNSNQPQHF	TGTGCCTGGAGTGGTAATAGCAATCAGCCCCAGCATTTT	NA	once	TRBV30	TRBJ1-5
CASSDRRDSGDTQYF	TGTGCCAGCAGCGACCGACGGGACAGCGGAGATACGCAGTATTTT	TRBD1	NA	TRBV5-4	TRBJ2-3
CASSEEPRSSYGYTF	TGTGCCAGCAGTGAAGAGCCGAGGTCCAGCTATGGCTACACCTTC	NA	NA	TRBV25-1	TRBJ1-2
CASSIDDHPAKNIQYF	TGTGCCAGTAGTATAGATGACCATCCGGCCAAAAACATTCAGTACTTC	NA	NA	TRBV19	TRBJ2-4
CASSLSPPPGQPQHF	TGTGCCAGCAGCTTAAGTCCCCCACCGGGCCAGCCCCAGCATTTT	NA	NA	TRBV7-3	TRBJ1-5
CASSLGSYNEQFF	TGTGCCAGCAGCTTAGGGTCCTACAATGAGCAGTTCTTC	NA	NA	TRBV7-3	TRBJ2-1
CASSDMTPGRNEQFF	TGTGCCAGCAGTGATATGACCCCGGGTCGCAATGAGCAGTTCTTC	NA	NA	TRBV6-1	TRBJ2-1
CASSRLAGKNEQFF	TGCGCCAGCAGTCGGCTAGCGGGAAAGAATGAGCAGTTCTTC	TRBD2	NA	TRBV5-1	TRBJ2-1
CAISSGTTNIQYF	TGTGCCATCAGCTCCGGGACTACGAACATTCAGTACTTC	TRBD2	NA	TRBV10-3	TRBJ2-4
CATSRVVGEQYF	TGTGCCACCAGCAGAGTTGTCGGCGAGCAGTACTTC	NA	NA	TRBV15	TRBJ2-7
CASSPQPNTEAFF	TGTGCCAGCTCACCGCAGCCGAACACTGAAGCTTTCTTT	NA	few	TRBV18	TRBJ1-1
CASSPSSGPNQETQYF	TGTGCCAGCAGCCCTTCCTCGGGACCAAACCAAGAGACCCAGTACTTC	NA	NA	TRBV7-8	TRBJ2-5
CASSLRGRSNQPQHF	TGTGCCAGCAGTTTAAGGGGAAGAAGCAATCAGCCCCAGCATTTT	NA	NA	TRBV27	TRBJ1-5
CASSRTGRENEQFF	TGTGCCAGTAGTAGGACAGGGAGGGAAAATGAGCAGTTCTTC	NA	NA	TRBV19	TRBJ2-1
CASSPIPGTYEQYF	TGCGCCAGCAGCCCTATCCCGGGGACATACGAGCAGTACTTC	NA	NA	TRBV5-1	TRBJ2-7
CASSPRGVGGNTIYF	TGTGCCAGCTCTCCTCGGGGAGTAGGTGGAAACACCATATATTTT	NA	NA	TRBV9	TRBJ1-3
CASSGQGDYYGYTF	TGCGCCAGCAGTGGACAGGGAGATTACTATGGCTACACCTTC	TRBD1	few	TRBV10-1	TRBJ1-2
CASRLGSQETQYF	TGTGCAAGTCGCTTGGGCAGCCAAGAGACCCAGTACTTC	NA	NA	TRBV12-2	TRBJ2-5
CAWSAKGLAGVSGANVLTF	TGTGCCTGGAGTGCCAAGGGACTAGCGGGAGTATCTGGGGCCAACGTCCTGACTTTC	TRBD2	NA	TRBV30	TRBJ2-6
CASSSTTRSEQFF	TGTGCCAGCAGTTCCACCACGAGATCCGAGCAGTTCTTC	NA	NA	TRBV6-5	TRBJ2-1
CASRDRGSSYEQYF	TGTGCCAGCAGGGACAGGGGCAGCTCCTACGAGCAGTACTTC	TRBD1	NA	TRBV6-1	TRBJ2-7
CASGFRDRGLDF	TGTGCCAGCGGATTTCGGGACAGGGGGCTGGACTTC	TRBD1	NA	TRBV28	TRBJ2-7
CASSGGQGTLYEQYF	TGCGCCAGCAGTGGGGGACAGGGGACCCTCTACGAGCAGTACTTC	TRBD1	NA	TRBV10-1	TRBJ2-7
CASRQGPYGYTF	TGTGCCAGCAGACAGGGCCCATATGGCTACACCTTC	NA	NA	TRBV6-5	TRBJ1-2
CASSSQGTGELFF	TGTGCCAGCAGCTCCCAGGGGACCGGGGAGCTGTTTTTT	NA	NA	TRBV11-3	TRBJ2-2
CASSLVRGAETQYF	TGCGCCAGCAGCTTGGTCAGGGGGGCCGAGACCCAGTACTTC	NA	NA	TRBV5-1	TRBJ2-5
CASSFGGLREKLFF	TGTGCCAGCAGCTTCGGCGGCCTAAGGGAAAAACTGTTTTTT	NA	NA	TRBV7-9	TRBJ1-4
CASSPTGLPQPQHF	TGTGCCAGCAGCCCGACAGGGCTGCCTCAGCCCCAGCATTTT	TRBD1	NA	TRBV7-8	TRBJ1-5
CASSLTSGILAEQYF	TGTGCCAGCAGCTTGACTAGCGGGATACTTGCCGAGCAGTACTTC	TRBD2	NA	TRBV7-3	TRBJ2-7
CASSLGPSRNYEQYF	TGTGCCAGTAGCCTGGGACCGTCGAGGAACTACGAGCAGTACTTC	NA	NA	TRBV19	TRBJ2-7
CASSFIAGGPNEQFF	TGCGCCAGCAGCTTCATAGCGGGAGGGCCCAATGAGCAGTTCTTC	TRBD2	NA	TRBV5-1	TRBJ2-1
CATSRNPPGQGAYEQYF	TGTGCCACCAGCAGAAACCCACCGGGACAGGGGGCTTACGAGCAGTACTTC	TRBD1	NA	TRBV15	TRBJ2-7
CASSVVPLPGLAGADTQYF	TGTGCCAGCAGCGTAGTTCCCCTACCGGGACTAGCGGGAGCGGATACGCAGTATTTT	TRBD2	NA	TRBV9	TRBJ2-3
CASSLAAPGGDTIYF	TGCGCCAGCAGCTTGGCGGCCCCGGGAGGGGACACCATATATTTT	NA	once	TRBV5-1	TRBJ1-3
CSVELVWNNEQFF	TGCAGCGTTGAACTCGTGTGGAACAATGAGCAGTTCTTC	NA	NA	TRBV29-1	TRBJ2-1
CAGSKITDTQYF	TGTGCCGGCTCAAAGATCACAGATACGCAGTATTTT	NA	few	TRBV2	TRBJ2-3
CATTPGELFF	TGTGCCACCACCCCCGGGGAGCTGTTTTTT	NA	NA	TRBV11-2	TRBJ2-2
CASSSPWVDTQYF	TGTGCCAGTAGCTCGCCTTGGGTAGATACGCAGTATTTT	NA	NA	TRBV19	TRBJ2-3
CASSPRTSTDTQYF	TGTGCCAGCTCACCGCGGACTAGCACAGATACGCAGTATTTT	NA	NA	TRBV18	TRBJ2-3
CASSSTGMSTDTQYF	TGTGCCAGTAGTAGCACGGGGATGAGCACAGATACGCAGTATTTT	NA	NA	TRBV19	TRBJ2-3
CAAGEQFF	TGTGCTGCAGGTGAGCAGTTCTTC	NA	NA	TRBV7-2	TRBJ2-1
CASSAGPSENYGYTF	TGTGCCAGCAGCGCGGGACCCTCTGAGAACTATGGCTACACCTTC	NA	NA	TRBV9	TRBJ1-2
CASEWGGTNYGYTF	TGTGCCAGCGAATGGGGGGGCACTAACTATGGCTACACCTTC	NA	NA	TRBV7-9	TRBJ1-2
CASSPPGLFFEQYF	TGTGCCAGCTCACCACCCGGACTTTTTTTCGAGCAGTACTTC	NA	NA	TRBV18	TRBJ2-7
CATSRSRQGGYGYTF	TGTGCCACCAGCAGATCCCGACAGGGGGGGTATGGCTACACCTTC	TRBD1	NA	TRBV15	TRBJ1-2
CASSFLRPGLVSEQFF	TGTGCCAGCAGCTTTCTACGACCGGGACTAGTATCCGAGCAGTTCTTC	TRBD2	NA	TRBV7-9	TRBJ2-1
CASSQDSEREAIDTQYF	TGCGCCAGCAGCCAAGACTCCGAGCGGGAGGCTATAGATACGCAGTATTTT	TRBD2	NA	TRBV4-3	TRBJ2-3
CASRPGGGAYTGELFF	TGTGCCAGCAGGCCGGGGGGCGGAGCGTACACCGGGGAGCTGTTTTTT	NA	NA	TRBV9	TRBJ2-2
CSVGGAPNQPQHF	TGCAGCGTTGGTGGTGCGCCGAATCAGCCCCAGCATTTT	NA	NA	TRBV29-1	TRBJ1-5
CASSLSERGTYNEQFF	TGTGCCAGCAGCTTATCAGAACGGGGGACTTACAATGAGCAGTTCTTC	NA	NA	TRBV7-8	TRBJ2-1
CASSDSGANVLTF	TGTGCCAGCAGCGACTCTGGGGCCAACGTCCTGACTTTC	NA	NA	TRBV7-9	TRBJ2-6
CASRRGGDTDTQYF	TGTGCCAGCAGGAGAGGCGGGGACACAGATACGCAGTATTTT	NA	NA	TRBV9	TRBJ2-3
CASSLQGEGEKLFF	TGTGCCAGCAGTTTACAGGGGGAAGGTGAAAAACTGTTTTTT	TRBD1	NA	TRBV27	TRBJ1-4